This TCR beta chain was captured in a study of blood T cell repertoires in COVID-19. Study-wide context: COVID-19 samples, acute and convalescent, were from the United States, Italy and Spain. T cells, B-cell-depleted T cells, or PBMCs provided the cDNA or gDNA that served as material.

CDR1 and CDR2 from the germline V gene are KGHSH and LQKENI. The CDR3 runs to 12 residues. Trimming pared 3 bases from V and 8 bases from J, leaving 7 bases between. Enrolled during active infection, Seattle patients were then followed longitudinally. Study processing details: Using reference gene primer amplification, nucleated cell counts were estimated. Clones were sequenced by immunoSEQ multiplex PCR, and TCRdb holds only the in-frame ones, with some missing. V and J calls and clone size are copied from that table; D and trimming were computed from the DNA. The repertoire holds about 120,000 clones, with about four fifths as singletons.

Sequencing used peripheral blood. This receptor was taken from a man aged 25-40 years with COVID-19, enrolled during active disease. The chain links TRBV18 to TRBJ2-2; D is possibly TRBD1 (5 bases). CDR3 protein: CASSPDKGELFF. Written as DNA, the CDR3 is TGTGCCAGCTCACCGGACAAGGGGGAGCTGTTTTTT.